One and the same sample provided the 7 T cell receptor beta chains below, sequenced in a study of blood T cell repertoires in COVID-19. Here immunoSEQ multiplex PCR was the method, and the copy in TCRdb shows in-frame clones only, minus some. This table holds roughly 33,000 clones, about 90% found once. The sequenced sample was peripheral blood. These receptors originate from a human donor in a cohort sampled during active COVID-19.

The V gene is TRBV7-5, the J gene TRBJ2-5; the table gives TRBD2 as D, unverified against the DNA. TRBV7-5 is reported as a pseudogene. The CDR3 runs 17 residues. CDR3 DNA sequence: TGTGCCAGAAACCCGGCGGGGGGTGGCGGGAGTGAAGAGACCCAGTACTTC. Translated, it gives CARNPAGGGGSEETQYF.

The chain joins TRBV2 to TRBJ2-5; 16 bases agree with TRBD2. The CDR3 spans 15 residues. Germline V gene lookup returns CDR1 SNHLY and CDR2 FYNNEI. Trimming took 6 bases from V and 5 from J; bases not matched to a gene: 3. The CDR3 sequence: CASRGLAGGPETQYF. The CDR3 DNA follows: TGTGCCAGCAGGGGACTAGCGGGGGGGCCGGAGACCCAGTACTTC.

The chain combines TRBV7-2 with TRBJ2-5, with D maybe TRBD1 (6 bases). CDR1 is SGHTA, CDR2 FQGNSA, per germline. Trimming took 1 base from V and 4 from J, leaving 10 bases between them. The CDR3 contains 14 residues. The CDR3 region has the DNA TGTGCCAGCAGCTTAGGGGCCAGGGGAGAGACCCAGTACTTC. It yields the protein CASSLGARGETQYF.

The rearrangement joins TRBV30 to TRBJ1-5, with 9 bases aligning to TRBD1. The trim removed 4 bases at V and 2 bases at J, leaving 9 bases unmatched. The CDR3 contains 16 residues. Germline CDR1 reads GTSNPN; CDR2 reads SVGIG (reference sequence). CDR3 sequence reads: CAWTGTGTAGNQPQHF. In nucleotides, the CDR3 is TGTGCCTGGACCGGGACAGGGACAGCGGGCAATCAGCCCCAGCATTTT.

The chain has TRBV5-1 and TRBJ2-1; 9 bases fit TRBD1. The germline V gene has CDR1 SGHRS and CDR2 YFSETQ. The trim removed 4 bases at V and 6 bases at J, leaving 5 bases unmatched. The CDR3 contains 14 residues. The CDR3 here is CASSPGTGPNEQFF. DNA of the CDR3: TGCGCCAGCAGCCCCGGGACAGGGCCCAATGAGCAGTTCTTC.

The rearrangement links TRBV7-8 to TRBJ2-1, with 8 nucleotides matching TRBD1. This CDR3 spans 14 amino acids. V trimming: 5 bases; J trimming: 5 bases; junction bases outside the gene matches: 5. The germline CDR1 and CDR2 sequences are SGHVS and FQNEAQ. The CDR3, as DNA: TGTGCCAGCAGCCTCAGGACAGGGAACAATGAGCAGTTCTTC. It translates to CASSLRTGNNEQFF.

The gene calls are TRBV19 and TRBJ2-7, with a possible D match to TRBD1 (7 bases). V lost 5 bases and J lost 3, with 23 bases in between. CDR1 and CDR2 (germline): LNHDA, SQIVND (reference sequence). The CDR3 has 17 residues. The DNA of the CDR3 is TGTGCCAGTAGTCCAGGGGGAGGACAGGACTCCCACTACGAGCAGTACTTC. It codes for CASSPGGGQDSHYEQYF.